This T cell receptor beta chain originates from a study of T cell responses to AZD1222 COVID-19 vaccine. Findings and limits, study-wide: Rises in breadth and depth of Spike-specific TCRs came after two AZD1222 doses.

Using immunoSEQ multiplex PCR, the repertoire was profiled, and TCRdb retains in-frame clones only, with some absent. Of some 130,000 clones in the sample, 80% to 90% were seen once. Trimming removed 6 bases at V and 2 bases at J, with 7 bases between. This CDR3 is built from 12 residues. This clone was picked up one time. Its antigen is currently unknown. The sample was peripheral blood, taken on day 0 of AZD1222 vaccination. The chain recombines TRBV12-3 or TRBV12-4 with TRBJ2-5; D uncertain. This sequence was found in an adult in good health. The CDR3 reads CASSVIQETQYF. The CDR3 bases are TGTGCCAGCAGCGTTATTCAAGAGACCCAGTACTTC.